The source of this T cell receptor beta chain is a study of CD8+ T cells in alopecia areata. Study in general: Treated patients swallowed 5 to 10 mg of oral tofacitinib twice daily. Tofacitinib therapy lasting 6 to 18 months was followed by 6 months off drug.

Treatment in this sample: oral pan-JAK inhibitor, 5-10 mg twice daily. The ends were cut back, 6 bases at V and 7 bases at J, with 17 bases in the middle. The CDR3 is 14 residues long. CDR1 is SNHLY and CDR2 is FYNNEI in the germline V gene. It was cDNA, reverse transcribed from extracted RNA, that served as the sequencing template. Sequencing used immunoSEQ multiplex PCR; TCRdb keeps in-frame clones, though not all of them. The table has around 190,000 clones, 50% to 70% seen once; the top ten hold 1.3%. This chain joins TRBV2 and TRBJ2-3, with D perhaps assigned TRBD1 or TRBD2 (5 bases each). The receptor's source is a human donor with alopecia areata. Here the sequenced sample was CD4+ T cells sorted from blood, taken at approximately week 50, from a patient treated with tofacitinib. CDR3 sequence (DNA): TGTGCCAGCAGGGGGATCCGACAGACTAATACGCAGTATTTT. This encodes CASRGIRQTNTQYF.